Listed below are T cell receptor beta chains from one sample, sequenced in a study of cytomegalovirus exposure and HLA in healthy donors. The protocol was immunoSEQ multiplex PCR, while the TCRdb copy is restricted to in-frame clones and leaves out a portion. The sample has roughly 190,000 clones; roughly 76% are singletons. Sequenced input: PBMCs. The origin of the receptors is a woman aged 25 to 39 in good health and CMV-seropositive. The CDR3 runs from the conserved cysteine through the conserved F or W. D genes are given only for firm matches. Clone size, where shown, is once, few, many, or a class for clones that have expanded.

TRBJ2-2	.	TRBD2	TRBV10-3	TGTGCCATCAGTGAGGAAGCGGGGGGGCTCCGGGGCACCGGGGAGCTGTTTTTT	CAISEEAGGLRGTGELFF
TRBJ2-5	.	.	TRBV21-1	TGTGCCAGCAGCACACAAACTAGCGGGAGGAGGGAGACCCAGTACTTC	CASSTQTSGRRETQYF
TRBJ2-3	.	.	TRBV5-1	TGCGCCAGCAGAGATGAGGGCACAGATACGCAGTATTTT	CASRDEGTDTQYF
TRBJ1-2	.	.	TRBV5-6	TGTGCCAGCAGCTTGGAGTCTTATGTGGACACCGACTATGGCTACACCTTC	CASSLESYVDTDYGYTF
TRBJ1-1	.	.	TRBV28	TGTGCCAGCAGGGGTCGGAGTGAAGCTTTCTTT	CASRGRSEAFF
TRBJ2-7	.	TRBD2	TRBV5-4	TGTGCCAGCAGCTCACCCCCGGGACTAGCCTCCTACGAGCAGTACTTC	CASSSPPGLASYEQYF
TRBJ1-2	few	.	TRBV6-5	TGTGCCAGCAGTTACTCGGGACTCACAAACTATGGCTACACCTTC	CASSYSGLTNYGYTF
TRBJ1-1	.	.	TRBV18	TGTGCCAGCTCCCCTCGCGCTAGGGAGCTGAACACTGAAGCTTTCTTT	CASSPRARELNTEAFF
TRBJ2-1	.	.	TRBV27	TGTGCCAGCAGTTTAGTACTAGCCCAGGTTGAGCAGTTCTTC	CASSLVLAQVEQFF
TRBJ1-1	.	.	TRBV5-4	TGTGCCAGCAGCTTGGGTGACAGGAACACTGAAGCTTTCTTT	CASSLGDRNTEAFF
TRBJ2-6	.	TRBD1	TRBV11-1	TGTGCCAGCAGCACCCGGACAGGGGGCACTGGGGCCAACGTCCTGACTTTC	CASSTRTGGTGANVLTF
TRBJ2-3	few	.	TRBV27	TGTGCCAGCAGTCCTAGCACAGATACGCAGTATTTT	CASSPSTDTQYF
TRBJ2-7	.	TRBD2	TRBV19	TGTGCCAGTACCTCAAAGCGGGACTCACCCTACGAGCAGTACTTC	CASTSKRDSPYEQYF
TRBJ2-4	.	.	TRBV30	TGTGCCTGGACCAAGAAAGGGGCGGCCAAAAACATTCAGTACTTC	CAWTKKGAAKNIQYF
TRBJ2-7	medium-sized	TRBD2	TRBV19	TGTGCCAGTAGTATGCGAGGGGTGAGGAGCGGGGCCTACGAGCAGTACTTC	CASSMRGVRSGAYEQYF
TRBJ1-5	few	TRBD1	TRBV6-5	TGTGCCAGCAGTTCGGACAGGGGAAATCAGCCCCAGCATTTT	CASSSDRGNQPQHF
TRBJ2-3	few	.	TRBV28	TGTGCCAGCAGTTTCCCTAGGCGGGTTACAGATACGCAGTATTTT	CASSFPRRVTDTQYF
TRBJ1-2	.	.	TRBV18	TGTGCCAGCTCACCACCGTTAGTCGTGTATCCTGGCGGGATCTATGGCTACACCTTC	CASSPPLVVYPGGIYGYTF
TRBJ2-7	.	TRBD1	TRBV5-1	TGCGCCAGCAGCTTATATACAGGGGGCTACGAGCAGTACTTC	CASSLYTGGYEQYF
TRBJ2-3	.	TRBD2	TRBV9	TGTGCCAGCAGCGTAGGCCCAGGGACTAGCGGAGCAGATACGCAGTATTTT	CASSVGPGTSGADTQYF
TRBJ1-6	.	.	TRBV6-5	TGTGCCAGCGGGCCACCCCTCCACTTT	CASGPPLHF
TRBJ2-7	.	.	TRBV28	TGTGCCAGCAGTACTAGGTGGTTAAGACCCGAGCAGTACTTC	CASSTRWLRPEQYF
TRBJ2-1	.	.	TRBV29-1	TGCAGCGTTGAAGATCTTAGCGGAATCTCCTACAATGAGCAGTTCTTC	CSVEDLSGISYNEQFF
TRBJ1-1	.	TRBD1	TRBV6-1	TGTGCCAGCAGTCTACTACAGGGGGCTGAAGCTTTCTTT	CASSLLQGAEAFF
TRBJ1-5	.	.	TRBV7-2	TGTGCCAGCAGCTTACACATTAGCAATCAGCCCCAGCATTTT	CASSLHISNQPQHF
TRBJ2-2	.	TRBD1	TRBV15	TGTGCCACCAGCAGAGGGGTTAGACAGGGGTACGACACCGGGGAGCTGTTTTTT	CATSRGVRQGYDTGELFF
TRBJ1-6	.	.	TRBV7-9	TGTGCCAGCAGCTTAGGGGGGCGCAGGGAATCACCCCTCCACTTT	CASSLGGRRESPLHF
TRBJ2-7	.	.	TRBV5-1	TGCGCCAGCAGCCTACCCCCCTACGAGCAGTACTTC	CASSLPPYEQYF
TRBJ2-7	.	.	TRBV7-2	TGTGCCAGCAGCCCGACGGTGGGCCGTAACTACGAGCAGTACTTC	CASSPTVGRNYEQYF
TRBJ2-7	.	.	TRBV28	TGTGCCAGCACCTCTCTTAAATCGTCCTACGAGCAGTACTTC	CASTSLKSSYEQYF
TRBJ2-7	.	TRBD1	TRBV5-4	TGTGCCAGCAGCCGCTCGACAGGGGGATACGAGCAGTACTTC	CASSRSTGGYEQYF
TRBJ1-2	.	.	TRBV2	TGTGCCAGCAGTGATACGCAGATTAACTATGGCTACACCTTC	CASSDTQINYGYTF
TRBJ1-1	.	.	TRBV2	TGTGCCAGCAGTGGGACAGTGGTCACTGAAGCTTTCTTT	CASSGTVVTEAFF
TRBJ1-2	.	.	TRBV29-1	TGCAGCGGAGGATTTGATTGGGGCTACACCTTC	CSGGFDWGYTF
TRBJ2-7	.	.	TRBV6-5	TGTGCCAGCAGTTACGGGCAGGGAGGAGCCTACGAGCAGTACTTC	CASSYGQGGAYEQYF
TRBJ2-7	.	TRBD1	TRBV7-9	TGTGCCAGCAGCCCCTGGGGACAGGGTTACGAGCAGTACTTC	CASSPWGQGYEQYF
TRBJ1-2	.	.	TRBV7-2	TGTGCCAGCAGCTCCCAGGGCTATGGCTACACCTTC	CASSSQGYGYTF
TRBJ2-3	.	.	TRBV30	TGTGCCTGGAGTCTCAAGCTAGGTACGCAGTATTTT	CAWSLKLGTQYF
TRBJ2-5	.	TRBD2	TRBV30	TGTGCCTGGACCCCCGGGACTAGCGGGGGGTGGGAGCAGTACTTC	CAWTPGTSGGWEQYF
TRBJ1-5	few	TRBD1	TRBV7-9	TGTGCCAGCAGCTTAGCTTCAGGGGGCTCGGGCAATCAGCCCCAGCATTTT	CASSLASGGSGNQPQHF
TRBJ1-2	.	.	TRBV5-4	TGTGCCAGCAGCCTGTCAGGGGTGGGCGGCTACACCTTC	CASSLSGVGGYTF
TRBJ1-2	.	.	TRBV28	TGTGCCAGCACCCCTGGACTTTACGGCTACACCTTC	CASTPGLYGYTF
TRBJ2-2	.	TRBD2	TRBV19	TGTGCCAGTAGTATCCACCTAGCGGGAGGGACCGGGGAGCTGTTTTTT	CASSIHLAGGTGELFF